The subject of this entry is one T cell receptor (beta chain). Its target is not known. This entry comes from a study of T cell responses to AZD1222 COVID-19 vaccine. Study as a whole: Whether given at about 4 or about 12 weeks, second doses were pooled.

Study-wide points: Possibly, clonal diversity was underestimated; donors were largely white British and included more females. The reported proportion of spike-specific TCRs targeting unmutated variant regions was nearly half. Spike-wide coverage was observed for vaccine-associated CD4 TCRs, with dominant responses at 160-218 and 743-854.

From germline, CDR1 is SGHVS and CDR2 FQNEAQ. Trimming left V 1 base short and J 12 bases short, with 19 bases between. The CDR3 sequence is 15 residues long. Produced via immunoSEQ multiplex PCR; TCRdb's table is partial and in-frame only. Of about 190,000 clones listed, roughly 93% are singletons. The chain employs TRBV7-8 and TRBJ2-1; the D gene is possibly TRBD2 (6 bases). The sequence was obtained from an adult in good health. The starting material was peripheral blood, obtained on day 0 of AZD1222 vaccination. DNA of the CDR3: TGTGCCAGCAGCTTAGTTGGGGGGAGCGCCTCGGGGCAGTTCTTC. Translating gives CASSLVGGSASGQFF.